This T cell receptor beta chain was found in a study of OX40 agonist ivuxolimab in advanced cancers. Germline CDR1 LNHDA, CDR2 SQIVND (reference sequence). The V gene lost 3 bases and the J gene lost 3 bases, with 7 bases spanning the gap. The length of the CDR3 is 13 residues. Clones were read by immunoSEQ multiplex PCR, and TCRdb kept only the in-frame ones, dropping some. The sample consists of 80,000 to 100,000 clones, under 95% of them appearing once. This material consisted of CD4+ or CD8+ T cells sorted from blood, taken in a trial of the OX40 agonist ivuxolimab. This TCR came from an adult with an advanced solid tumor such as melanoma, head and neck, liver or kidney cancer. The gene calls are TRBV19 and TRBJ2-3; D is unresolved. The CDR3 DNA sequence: TGTGCCAGTAGTATCTGGGGTACAGATACGCAGTATTTT. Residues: CASSIWGTDTQYF. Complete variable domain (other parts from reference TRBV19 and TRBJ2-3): DGGITQSPKYLFRKEGQNVTLSCEQNLNHDAMYWYRQDPGQGLRLIYYSQIVNDFQKGDIAEGYSVSREKKESFPLTVTSAQKNPTAFYLCASSIWGTDTQYFGPGTRLTVL.